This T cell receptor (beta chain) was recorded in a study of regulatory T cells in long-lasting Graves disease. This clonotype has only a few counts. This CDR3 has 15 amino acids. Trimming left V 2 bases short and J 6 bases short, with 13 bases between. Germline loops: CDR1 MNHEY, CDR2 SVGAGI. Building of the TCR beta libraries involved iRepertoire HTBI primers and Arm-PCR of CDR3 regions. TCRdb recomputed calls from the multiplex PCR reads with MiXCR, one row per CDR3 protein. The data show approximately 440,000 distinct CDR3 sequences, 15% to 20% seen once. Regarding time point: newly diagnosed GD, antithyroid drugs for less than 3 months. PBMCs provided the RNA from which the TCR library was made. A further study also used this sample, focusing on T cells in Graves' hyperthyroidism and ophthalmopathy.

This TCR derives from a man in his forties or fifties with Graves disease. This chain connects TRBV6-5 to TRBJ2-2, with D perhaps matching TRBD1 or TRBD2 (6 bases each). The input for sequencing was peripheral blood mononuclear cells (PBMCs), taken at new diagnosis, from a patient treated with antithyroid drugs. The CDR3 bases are TGTGCCAGCAGTTACAGTACAGGGAGGCCCGGGGAGCTGTTTTTT. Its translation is CASSYSTGRPGELFF.